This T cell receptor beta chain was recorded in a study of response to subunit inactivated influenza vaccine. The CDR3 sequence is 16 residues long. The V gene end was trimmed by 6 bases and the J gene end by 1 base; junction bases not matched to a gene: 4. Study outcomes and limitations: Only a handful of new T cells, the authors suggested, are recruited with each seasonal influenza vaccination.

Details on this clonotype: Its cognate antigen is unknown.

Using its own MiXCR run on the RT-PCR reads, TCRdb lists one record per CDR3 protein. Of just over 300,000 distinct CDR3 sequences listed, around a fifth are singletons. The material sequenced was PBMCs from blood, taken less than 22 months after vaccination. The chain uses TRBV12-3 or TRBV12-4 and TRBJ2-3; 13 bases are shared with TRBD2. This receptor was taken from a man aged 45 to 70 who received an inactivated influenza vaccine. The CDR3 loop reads CASSLGTSGGTDTQYF. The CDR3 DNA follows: TGTGCCAGCAGCCTCGGGACTAGCGGGGGCACAGATACGCAGTATTTT.